This T cell receptor (beta chain) appears in the sequencing data of a study of T cells in women clearing cervical HPV infection. immunoSEQ multiplex PCR used an average of about 1.3 ug genomic DNA. TCRdb's table, derived via immunoSEQ multiplex PCR, lists solely in-frame clones and lacks some. The specimen's table records about 14,000 clones. Study observations and caveats: Timing of associations relative to infection is unclear; T-cell subsets were not isolated.

CDR3 length equals 13 residues. Germline loops: CDR1 SGHAT, CDR2 FQNNGV. Concerning this clone itself: Its antigen is still unknown. The CDR3 end is not reached by the read, which stops 3 residues before it; the germline J gene fills it in.

The chain links TRBV11-2 to TRBJ2-3; no reliable D call. Sequences were obtained from blood buffy coat. The clonotype comes from a woman between 18 and 70 years old with a cervical HPV16 infection that either progressed to CIN3+ or cleared (not recorded which). The covered CDR3 bases are TGTGCCAGCAGCTTATACGGTCAAGAGACG. Encoded protein: CASSLYGQET. The full-length CDR3 reads as CASSLYGQETQYF.